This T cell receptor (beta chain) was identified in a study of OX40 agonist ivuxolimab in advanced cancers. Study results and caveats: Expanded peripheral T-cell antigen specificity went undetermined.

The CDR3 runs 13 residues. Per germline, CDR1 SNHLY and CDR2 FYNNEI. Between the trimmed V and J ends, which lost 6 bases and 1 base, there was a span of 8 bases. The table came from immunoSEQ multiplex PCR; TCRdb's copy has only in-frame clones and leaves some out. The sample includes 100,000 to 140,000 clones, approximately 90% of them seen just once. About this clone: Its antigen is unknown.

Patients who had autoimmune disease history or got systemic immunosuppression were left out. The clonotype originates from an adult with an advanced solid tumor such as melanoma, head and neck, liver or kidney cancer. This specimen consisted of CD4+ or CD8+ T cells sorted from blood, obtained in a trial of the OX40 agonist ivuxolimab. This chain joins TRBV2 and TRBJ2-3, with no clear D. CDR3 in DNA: TGTGCCAGCAGCGAAACTGGCACAGATACGCAGTATTTT. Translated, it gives CASSETGTDTQYF.